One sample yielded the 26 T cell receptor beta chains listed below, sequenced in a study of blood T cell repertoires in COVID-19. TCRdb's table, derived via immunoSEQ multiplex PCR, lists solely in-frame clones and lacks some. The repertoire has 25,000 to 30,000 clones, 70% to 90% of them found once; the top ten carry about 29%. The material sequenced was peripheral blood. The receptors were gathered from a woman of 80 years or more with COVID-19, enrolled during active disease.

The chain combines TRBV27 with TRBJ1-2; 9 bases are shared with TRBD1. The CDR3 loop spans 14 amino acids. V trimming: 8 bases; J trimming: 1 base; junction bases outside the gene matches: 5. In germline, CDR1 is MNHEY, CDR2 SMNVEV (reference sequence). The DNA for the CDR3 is TGTGCCAGCCGAGGGACAGGGATTAACTATGGCTACACCTTC. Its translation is CASRGTGINYGYTF.

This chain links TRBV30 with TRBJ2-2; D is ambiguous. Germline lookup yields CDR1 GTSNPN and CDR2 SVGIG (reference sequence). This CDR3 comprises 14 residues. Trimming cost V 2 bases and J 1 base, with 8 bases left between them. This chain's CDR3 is CAWSKAGNTGELFF. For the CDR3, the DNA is TGTGCCTGGAGTAAGGCAGGGAACACCGGGGAGCTGTTTTTT.

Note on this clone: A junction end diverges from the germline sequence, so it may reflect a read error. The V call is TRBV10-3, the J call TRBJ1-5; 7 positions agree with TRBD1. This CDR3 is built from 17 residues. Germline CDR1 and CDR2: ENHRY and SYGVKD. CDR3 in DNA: TGTGCCATCAGTAAGTCAGGGGGTAACGGAAACAATCAGCCCCAGCATTTT. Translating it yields CAISKSGGNGNNQPQHF.

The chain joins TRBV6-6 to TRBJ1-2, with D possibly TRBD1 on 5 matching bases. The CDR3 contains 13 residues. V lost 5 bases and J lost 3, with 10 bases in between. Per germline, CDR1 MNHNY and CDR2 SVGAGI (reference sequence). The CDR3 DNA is TGTGCCAGCAGTACCCGACAGTACTATGGCTACACCTTC. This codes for CASSTRQYYGYTF.

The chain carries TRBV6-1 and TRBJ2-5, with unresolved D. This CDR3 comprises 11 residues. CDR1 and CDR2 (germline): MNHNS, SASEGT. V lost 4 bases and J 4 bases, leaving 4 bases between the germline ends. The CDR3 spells CASSVRETQYF. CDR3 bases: TGTGCCAGCAGTGTGAGAGAGACCCAGTACTTC.

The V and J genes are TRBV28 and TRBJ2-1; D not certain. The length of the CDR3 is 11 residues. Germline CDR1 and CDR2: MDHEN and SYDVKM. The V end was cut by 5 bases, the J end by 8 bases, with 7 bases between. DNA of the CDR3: TGTGCCAGCAGTCTAGACCATGAGCAGTTCTTC. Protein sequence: CASSLDHEQFF.

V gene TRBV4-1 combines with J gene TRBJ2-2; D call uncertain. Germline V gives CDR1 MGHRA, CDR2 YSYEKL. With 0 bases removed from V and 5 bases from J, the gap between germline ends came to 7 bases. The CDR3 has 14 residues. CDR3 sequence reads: CASSQEAGTGELFF. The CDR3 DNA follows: TGCGCCAGCAGCCAAGAGGCCGGGACCGGGGAGCTGTTTTTT.

Here the CDR3 reads CSAWDRGNEQYF. Written as DNA, the CDR3 is TGCAGCGCGTGGGACAGGGGAAACGAGCAGTACTTC. The gene calls are TRBV29-1 and TRBJ2-7, with TRBD1 identical over 10 bases. This CDR3 has 12 residues. Germline lookup yields CDR1 SQVTM and CDR2 ANQGSEA. The ends lost 7 bases at V and 5 bases at J; junction bases unmatched: 5.

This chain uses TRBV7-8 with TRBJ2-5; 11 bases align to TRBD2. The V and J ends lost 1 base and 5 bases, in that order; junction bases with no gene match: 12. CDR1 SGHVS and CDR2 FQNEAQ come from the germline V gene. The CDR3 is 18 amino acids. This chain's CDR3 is CASSLVGNSGGARETQYF. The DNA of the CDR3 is TGTGCCAGCAGCTTAGTAGGGAATAGCGGGGGGGCGAGGGAGACCCAGTACTTC.

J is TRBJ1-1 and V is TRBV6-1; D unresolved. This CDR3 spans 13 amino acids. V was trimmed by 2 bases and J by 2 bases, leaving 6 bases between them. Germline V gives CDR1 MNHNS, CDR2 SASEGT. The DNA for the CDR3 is TGTGCCAGCAGTGAATCAACAAACACTGAAGCTTTCTTT. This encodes CASSESTNTEAFF.

In DNA, the CDR3 is TGCGCCAGCAGCCGCGACCTTGGAGGCGTCCTATTCTATGGCTACACCTTC. Encoded protein: CASSRDLGGVLFYGYTF. The chain uses TRBV5-1 and TRBJ1-2, with no clear D. With 4 bases removed from V and 4 bases from J, the gap between germline ends came to 23 bases. CDR3 length equals 17 residues. The germline V gene has CDR1 SGHRS and CDR2 YFSETQ.

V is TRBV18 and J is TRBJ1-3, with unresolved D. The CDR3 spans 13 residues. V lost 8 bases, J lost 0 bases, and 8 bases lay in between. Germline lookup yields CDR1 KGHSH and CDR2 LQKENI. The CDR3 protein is CASAEPSGNTIYF. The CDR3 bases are TGTGCCAGCGCGGAACCCTCTGGAAACACCATATATTTT.

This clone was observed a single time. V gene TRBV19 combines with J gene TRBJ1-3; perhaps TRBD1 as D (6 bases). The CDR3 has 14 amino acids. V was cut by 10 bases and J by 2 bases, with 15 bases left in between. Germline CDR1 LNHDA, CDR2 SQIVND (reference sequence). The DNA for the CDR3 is TGTGCCACGAGACAGGTTCAAGCTGGAAACACCATATATTTT. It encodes CATRQVQAGNTIYF. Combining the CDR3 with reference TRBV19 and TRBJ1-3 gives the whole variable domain DGGITQSPKYLFRKEGQNVTLSCEQNLNHDAMYWYRQDPGQGLRLIYYSQIVNDFQKGDIAEGYSVSREKKESFPLTVTSAQKNPTAFYLCATRQVQAGNTIYFGEGSWLTVV.

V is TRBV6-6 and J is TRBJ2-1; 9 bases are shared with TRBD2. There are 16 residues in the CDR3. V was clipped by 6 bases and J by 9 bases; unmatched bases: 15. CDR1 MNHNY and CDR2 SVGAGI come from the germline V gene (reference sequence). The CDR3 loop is CASRVSNSGGGSEQFF. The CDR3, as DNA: TGTGCCAGCAGGGTCTCTAATAGCGGGGGTGGGAGTGAGCAGTTCTTC.

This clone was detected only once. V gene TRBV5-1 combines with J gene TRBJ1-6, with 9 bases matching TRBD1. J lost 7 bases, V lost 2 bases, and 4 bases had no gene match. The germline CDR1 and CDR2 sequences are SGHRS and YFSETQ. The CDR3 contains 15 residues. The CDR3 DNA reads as TGCGCCAGCAGCTTCCAACAGGGGGCCAATTCACCCCTCCACTTT. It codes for CASSFQQGANSPLHF. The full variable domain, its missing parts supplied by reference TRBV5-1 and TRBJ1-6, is KAGVTQTPRYLIKTRGQQVTLSCSPISGHRSVSWYQQTPGQGLQFLFEYFSETQRNKGNFPGRFSGRQFSNSRSEMNVSTLELGDSALYLCASSFQQGANSPLHFGNGTRLTVT.

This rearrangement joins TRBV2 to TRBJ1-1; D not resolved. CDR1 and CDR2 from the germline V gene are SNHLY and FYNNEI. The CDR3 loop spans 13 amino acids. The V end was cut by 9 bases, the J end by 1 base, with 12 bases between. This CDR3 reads CARGREGNTEAFF. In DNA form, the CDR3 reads TGTGCCAGAGGAAGGGAGGGGAACACTGAAGCTTTCTTT.

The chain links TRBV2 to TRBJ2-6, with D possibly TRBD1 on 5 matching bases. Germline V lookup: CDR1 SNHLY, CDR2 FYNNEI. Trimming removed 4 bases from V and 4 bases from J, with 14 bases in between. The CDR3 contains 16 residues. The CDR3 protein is CASSGQGKGGANVLTF. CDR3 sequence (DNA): TGTGCCAGCAGTGGGCAGGGAAAAGGGGGGGCCAACGTCCTGACTTTC. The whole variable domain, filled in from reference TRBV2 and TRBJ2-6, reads EPEVTQTPSHQVTQMGQEVILRCVPISNHLYFYWYRQILGQKVEFLVSFYNNEISEKSEIFDDQFSVERPDGSNFTLKIRSTKLEDSAMYFCASSGQGKGGANVLTFGAGSRLTVL.

This chain's CDR3 is CASSTSGGYGYTF. In DNA form, the CDR3 reads TGTGCCAGCAGTACCTCAGGGGGCTATGGCTACACCTTC. V and J are TRBV6-5 and TRBJ1-2; 7 bases line up with TRBD1. Trimming removed 5 bases from V and 4 bases from J; junction bases left unmatched: 4. Germline-derived CDR1 and CDR2 are MNHEY and SVGAGI. The CDR3 has 13 residues.

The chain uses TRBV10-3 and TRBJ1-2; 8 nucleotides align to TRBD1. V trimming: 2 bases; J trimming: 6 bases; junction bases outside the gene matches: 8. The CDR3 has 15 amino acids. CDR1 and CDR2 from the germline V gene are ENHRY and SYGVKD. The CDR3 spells CAISENPGGENGYTF. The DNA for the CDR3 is TGTGCCATCAGTGAGAATCCAGGGGGCGAAAATGGCTACACCTTC.

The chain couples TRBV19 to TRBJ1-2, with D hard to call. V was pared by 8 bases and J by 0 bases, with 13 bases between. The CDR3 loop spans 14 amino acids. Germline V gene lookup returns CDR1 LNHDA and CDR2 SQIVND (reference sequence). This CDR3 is CASGLTIPNYGYTF. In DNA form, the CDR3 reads TGTGCCAGTGGACTGACGATCCCTAACTATGGCTACACCTTC.

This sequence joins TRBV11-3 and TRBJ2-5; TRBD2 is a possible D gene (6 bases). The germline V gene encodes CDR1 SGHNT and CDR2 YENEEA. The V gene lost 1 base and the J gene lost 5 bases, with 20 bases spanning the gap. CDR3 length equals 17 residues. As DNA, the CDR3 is TGTGCCAGCAGCTTAGTCTGGAGGGTTAATACTCATGAGACCCAGTACTTC. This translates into CASSLVWRVNTHETQYF.

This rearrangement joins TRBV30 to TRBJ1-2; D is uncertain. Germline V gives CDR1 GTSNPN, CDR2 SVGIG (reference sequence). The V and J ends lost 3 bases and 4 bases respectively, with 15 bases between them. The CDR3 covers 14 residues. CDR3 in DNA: TGTGCCTGGAGACATACATCCTTGGTCTATGGCTACACCTTC. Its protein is CAWRHTSLVYGYTF. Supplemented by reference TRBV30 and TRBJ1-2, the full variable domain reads SQTIHQWPATLVQPVGSPLSLECTVEGTSNPNLYWYRQAAGRGLQLLFYSVGIGQISSEVPQNLSASRPQDRQFILSSKKLLLSDSGFYLCAWRHTSLVYGYTFGSGTRLTVV.

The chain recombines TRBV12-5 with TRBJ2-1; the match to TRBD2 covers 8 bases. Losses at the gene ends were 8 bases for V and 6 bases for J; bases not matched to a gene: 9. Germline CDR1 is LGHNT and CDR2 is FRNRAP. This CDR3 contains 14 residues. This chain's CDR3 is CASTLGLAGNEQFF. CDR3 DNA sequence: TGTGCTAGTACCCTTGGACTAGCCGGCAATGAGCAGTTCTTC.

CDR3 sequence: CASSPSTDTQYF. The CDR3 DNA reads as TGTGCCAGCAGCCCAAGCACAGATACGCAGTATTTT. The chain couples TRBV7-9 to TRBJ2-3; D not certain. CDR3 size: 12 residues. Trimming took 5 bases from V and 0 from J, leaving 3 bases between them. CDR1 is SEHNR and CDR2 is FQNEAQ in the germline V gene (reference sequence).

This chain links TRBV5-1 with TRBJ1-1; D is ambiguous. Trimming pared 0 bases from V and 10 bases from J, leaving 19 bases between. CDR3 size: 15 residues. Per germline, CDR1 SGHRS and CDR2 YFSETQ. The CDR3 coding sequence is TGCGCCAGCAGCTTGGACGGTACATTCGGGTCGAGAGCTTTCTTT. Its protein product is CASSLDGTFGSRAFF.

CDR3 sequence reads: CASSKTGEVGDGYTF. The CDR3 bases are TGTGCCAGCAGTAAGACAGGGGAGGTGGGGGATGGCTACACCTTC. This sequence joins TRBV2 and TRBJ1-2, with TRBD1 matching over 8 bases. From germline, CDR1 is SNHLY and CDR2 FYNNEI. The V gene end was trimmed by 5 bases and the J gene end by 6 bases; junction bases not matched to a gene: 11. This CDR3 has 15 residues.